Listed below are T cell receptor beta chains from one sample, sequenced in a study of T cells after yellow fever vaccination. TCRdb fed the 5' RACE reads into MiXCR, producing one record per CDR3 protein. The sample has 250,000 to 300,000 distinct CDR3 sequences; roughly 5% are singletons. The sample here was CD4+ T cells sorted from PBMCs, taken on the day of the yellow fever booster vaccination. Every receptor here comes from a man between 18 and 29 years old who received the YFV17D yellow fever vaccine. Each CDR3 is given with its conserved first and last residue. A D gene is named only where the DNA matches it firmly. The size of a clone is reported for some rows only, either as once, few or many, or as a class for expanded clones.

CDR3 DNA: TGTGCCAGCAGCCAAGCTCTACAGGGGGCTCGCACAGATACGCAGTATTTT
CDR3 protein: CASSQALQGARTDTQYF
J gene: TRBJ2-3
V gene: TRBV3-1
clone size: many
D gene: TRBD1

CDR3 DNA: TGCGCCAGCAGCACACGGACGCAGTGGGACTATGGCTACACCTTC
CDR3 protein: CASSTRTQWDYGYTF
J gene: TRBJ1-2
V gene: TRBV5-1
clone size: .
D gene: .

CDR3 DNA: TGTGCCAGCAGGACCGGACAGGGGGCCGGACAGCCCCAGCATTTT
CDR3 protein: CASRTGQGAGQPQHF
J gene: TRBJ1-5
V gene: TRBV6-1
clone size: many
D gene: TRBD1

CDR3 DNA: TGTGCTAGCAGCTCGGACAGAAACAATGAGCAGTTCTTC
CDR3 protein: CASSSDRNNEQFF
J gene: TRBJ2-1
V gene: TRBV7-7
clone size: .
D gene: .

CDR3 DNA: TGTGCCACCGGACAGGGGAATTCACCCCTCCACTTT
CDR3 protein: CATGQGNSPLHF
J gene: TRBJ1-6
V gene: TRBV30
clone size: few
D gene: TRBD1

CDR3 DNA: TGTGCCAGCAGCCAAGTGGGACAGGGGAGAGAGACCCAGTACTTC
CDR3 protein: CASSQVGQGRETQYF
J gene: TRBJ2-5
V gene: TRBV4-2
clone size: few
D gene: TRBD1

CDR3 DNA: TGTGCCAGCAGCGTATCAGGGGAGGGTAGTACTGAAGCTTTCTTT
CDR3 protein: CASSVSGEGSTEAFF
J gene: TRBJ1-1
V gene: TRBV9
clone size: .
D gene: .

CDR3 DNA: TGTGCCAGTAGTATTGACAGGGCGGTACAGACCCAGTACTTC
CDR3 protein: CASSIDRAVQTQYF
J gene: TRBJ2-5
V gene: TRBV19
clone size: .
D gene: TRBD1

CDR3 DNA: TGTGCCAGCAGCAACGACAGGGTGATAGGTCAGCCCCAGCATTTT
CDR3 protein: CASSNDRVIGQPQHF
J gene: TRBJ1-5
V gene: TRBV28
clone size: many
D gene: TRBD1

CDR3 DNA: TGTGCCAGCAGCGTAGCCGGGGACCCCGGGGTTGAAGCTTTCTTT
CDR3 protein: CASSVAGDPGVEAFF
J gene: TRBJ1-1
V gene: TRBV9
clone size: few
D gene: .

CDR3 DNA: TGTGCCAGCAGCCAAGACACCAGTAGAACAGATACGCAGTATTTT
CDR3 protein: CASSQDTSRTDTQYF
J gene: TRBJ2-3
V gene: TRBV3-1
clone size: many
D gene: .

CDR3 DNA: TGCGCCAGCAGCGGTACTAGCGGGGGTTCCTACGAGCAGTACTTC
CDR3 protein: CASSGTSGGSYEQYF
J gene: TRBJ2-7
V gene: TRBV5-1
clone size: many
D gene: TRBD2

CDR3 DNA: TGCGCCAGCAGCTTGGTCCTACAGGTCGGCTACACCTTC
CDR3 protein: CASSLVLQVGYTF
J gene: TRBJ1-2
V gene: TRBV5-1
clone size: many
D gene: .

CDR3 DNA: TGTGCCAGCAGCCCGGCGGGTTGGGTTTCCACAGATACGCAGTATTTT
CDR3 protein: CASSPAGWVSTDTQYF
J gene: TRBJ2-3
V gene: TRBV11-2
clone size: many
D gene: .

CDR3 DNA: TGTGCCAGCAGCCCGCAGTCGATAACAGGGGGGGGAGAGACCCAGTACTTC
CDR3 protein: CASSPQSITGGGETQYF
J gene: TRBJ2-5
V gene: TRBV7-6
clone size: .
D gene: .

CDR3 DNA: TGCAGTGCTAGAGCTAACAGGGGCCTGTATAGCAATCAGCCCCAGCATTTT
CDR3 protein: CSARANRGLYSNQPQHF
J gene: TRBJ1-5
V gene: TRBV20-1
clone size: few
D gene: TRBD1

CDR3 DNA: TGCAGCGTTGGACAGACCAACACTGAAGCTTTCTTT
CDR3 protein: CSVGQTNTEAFF
J gene: TRBJ1-1
V gene: TRBV29-1
clone size: many
D gene: .

CDR3 DNA: TGTGCCAGCAGCCCAAGCAGGGACGGAACGGCTCAGCCCCAGCATTTT
CDR3 protein: CASSPSRDGTAQPQHF
J gene: TRBJ1-5
V gene: TRBV7-2
clone size: few
D gene: .

CDR3 DNA: TGCAGTGCCCCCTTCCAGGGGAAGGTCGGCGAGCAGTACTTC
CDR3 protein: CSAPFQGKVGEQYF
J gene: TRBJ2-7
V gene: TRBV20-1
clone size: many
D gene: .

CDR3 DNA: TGTGCCAGCAGCTTGGTGAAGAGCACAGATACGCAGTATTTT
CDR3 protein: CASSLVKSTDTQYF
J gene: TRBJ2-3
V gene: TRBV5-5
clone size: many
D gene: .

CDR3 DNA: TGTGCCAGCAGCTATGACAGTCAGCCCCAGCATTTT
CDR3 protein: CASSYDSQPQHF
J gene: TRBJ1-5
V gene: TRBV2
clone size: .
D gene: .

CDR3 DNA: TGTGCCATCAGTGGGACGGACAGGGACTATGGCTACACCTTC
CDR3 protein: CAISGTDRDYGYTF
J gene: TRBJ1-2
V gene: TRBV10-3
clone size: few
D gene: TRBD1

CDR3 DNA: TGTGCCAGCAGTTTAACGGGTGGCGAGCAGTTCTTC
CDR3 protein: CASSLTGGEQFF
J gene: TRBJ2-1
V gene: TRBV27
clone size: many
D gene: .

CDR3 DNA: TGCGCCAGCAGCCCAGGTCGTGGGGGGGCAGTGGAGACCCAGTACTTC
CDR3 protein: CASSPGRGGAVETQYF
J gene: TRBJ2-5
V gene: TRBV5-1
clone size: few
D gene: .

CDR3 DNA: TGTGCCACCTCAGGGTCGGGGGCGGCTTTTGGCACAGATACGCAGTATTTT
CDR3 protein: CATSGSGAAFGTDTQYF
J gene: TRBJ2-3
V gene: TRBV24-1
clone size: few
D gene: .

CDR3 DNA: TGCAGCGCCCCGTTACAGGGCCACAATGAGCAGTTCTTC
CDR3 protein: CSAPLQGHNEQFF
J gene: TRBJ2-1
V gene: TRBV29-1
clone size: .
D gene: .

CDR3 DNA: TGTGCCAGCAGCCCTTCTGTACAGAGGCCTAACACTGAAGCTTTCTTT
CDR3 protein: CASSPSVQRPNTEAFF
J gene: TRBJ1-1
V gene: TRBV9
clone size: once
D gene: .

CDR3 DNA: TGTGCCAGCAGCTTAAGCAGAAGGGGGCAAGGCACAGATACGCAGTATTTT
CDR3 protein: CASSLSRRGQGTDTQYF
J gene: TRBJ2-3
V gene: TRBV11-3
clone size: many
D gene: TRBD1

CDR3 DNA: TGTGCCAGCGCCGGGACAGAGTACAATGAGCAGTTCTTC
CDR3 protein: CASAGTEYNEQFF
J gene: TRBJ2-1
V gene: TRBV7-2
clone size: .
D gene: TRBD1

CDR3 DNA: TGTGCCAGCAGCTTGCCAACCGGGGAGCTGTTTTTT
CDR3 protein: CASSLPTGELFF
J gene: TRBJ2-2
V gene: TRBV5-6
clone size: many
D gene: .

CDR3 DNA: TGTGCCAGCAGCGCCGGAGCCCCGGGGCGATTTGACACCGGGGAGCTGTTTTTT
CDR3 protein: CASSAGAPGRFDTGELFF
J gene: TRBJ2-2
V gene: TRBV5-4
clone size: .
D gene: .

CDR3 DNA: TGTGCCAGCAGTTTAGCAGGGGGGCTCGTATATTTT
CDR3 protein: CASSLAGGLVYF
J gene: TRBJ1-3
V gene: TRBV12-3/TRBV12-4
clone size: .
D gene: .

CDR3 DNA: TGTGCCAGCAGCCCGATGAACACTGAAGCTTTCTTT
CDR3 protein: CASSPMNTEAFF
J gene: TRBJ1-1
V gene: TRBV5-6
clone size: few
D gene: .

CDR3 DNA: TGTGCCAGTAGTGTCGGACAGTACAATCAGCCCCAGCATTTT
CDR3 protein: CASSVGQYNQPQHF
J gene: TRBJ1-5
V gene: TRBV19
clone size: .
D gene: .

CDR3 DNA: TGTGCCAGCAGTGAGTCCTCGGAGGGATCGGAGCAGTTCTTC
CDR3 protein: CASSESSEGSEQFF
J gene: TRBJ2-1
V gene: TRBV2
clone size: few
D gene: .

CDR3 DNA: TGTGCCAGCAGTTACCGGGGGACAGGGGGCGGGGAGCTGTTTTTT
CDR3 protein: CASSYRGTGGGELFF
J gene: TRBJ2-2
V gene: TRBV6-5
clone size: .
D gene: TRBD1

CDR3 DNA: TGTGCCAGCAGTTCCTCGATCTATGGCTACACCTTC
CDR3 protein: CASSSSIYGYTF
J gene: TRBJ1-2
V gene: TRBV28
clone size: .
D gene: .

CDR3 DNA: TGCGCCAGCAGCCAGGCACTAGCCTGGGAGACCCAGTACTTC
CDR3 protein: CASSQALAWETQYF
J gene: TRBJ2-5
V gene: TRBV4-1
clone size: few
D gene: .

CDR3 DNA: TGTGCCAGCAGCCAACCTAAGAAGGGTTACGAGCAGTACTTC
CDR3 protein: CASSQPKKGYEQYF
J gene: TRBJ2-7
V gene: TRBV4-2
clone size: few
D gene: .

CDR3 DNA: TGTGCCAGCAGCTTAGCGTCAAACAGTGAGCAGTTCTTC
CDR3 protein: CASSLASNSEQFF
J gene: TRBJ2-1
V gene: TRBV7-2
clone size: few
D gene: .

CDR3 DNA: TGTGAACAAGGGGATACGCAGTATTTT
CDR3 protein: CEQGDTQYF
J gene: TRBJ2-3
V gene: TRBV10-3
clone size: few
D gene: .

CDR3 DNA: TGTGCCAGCCAGACAGCTGTGAACACTGAAGCTTTCTTT
CDR3 protein: CASQTAVNTEAFF
J gene: TRBJ1-1
V gene: TRBV19
clone size: few
D gene: .

CDR3 DNA: TGCGCCAGCAGCCAACTGTTACCCGGGGAGCTGTTTTTT
CDR3 protein: CASSQLLPGELFF
J gene: TRBJ2-2
V gene: TRBV4-3
clone size: .
D gene: .

CDR3 DNA: TGTGCCAGCAGCTTGTTTACAGGGGAGACCCAGTACTTC
CDR3 protein: CASSLFTGETQYF
J gene: TRBJ2-5
V gene: TRBV5-4
clone size: few
D gene: .

CDR3 DNA: TGTGCCACCAGTGATTTGAAGGGACAGGGGCCCCCTTTGAACGAGCAGTACTTC
CDR3 protein: CATSDLKGQGPPLNEQYF
J gene: TRBJ2-7
V gene: TRBV24-1
clone size: .
D gene: TRBD1

CDR3 DNA: TGTGCCAGCAGCCCAGGGACTAGCGACGCCGGGGAGCTGTTTTTT
CDR3 protein: CASSPGTSDAGELFF
J gene: TRBJ2-2
V gene: TRBV5-4
clone size: many
D gene: TRBD2

CDR3 DNA: TGTGCCAGCAGCCAAGATTCCAGCGATGAAGCTTTCTTT
CDR3 protein: CASSQDSSDEAFF
J gene: TRBJ1-1
V gene: TRBV4-2
clone size: .
D gene: .

CDR3 DNA: TGTGCCAGCAGTGGACTAGTGGACCGGGAGACCCAGTACTTC
CDR3 protein: CASSGLVDRETQYF
J gene: TRBJ2-5
V gene: TRBV6-6
clone size: many
D gene: TRBD2

CDR3 DNA: TGTGCCAGCAGCAGACAGGGCCCGAACACCGGGGAGCTGTTTTTT
CDR3 protein: CASSRQGPNTGELFF
J gene: TRBJ2-2
V gene: TRBV5-4
clone size: .
D gene: TRBD1